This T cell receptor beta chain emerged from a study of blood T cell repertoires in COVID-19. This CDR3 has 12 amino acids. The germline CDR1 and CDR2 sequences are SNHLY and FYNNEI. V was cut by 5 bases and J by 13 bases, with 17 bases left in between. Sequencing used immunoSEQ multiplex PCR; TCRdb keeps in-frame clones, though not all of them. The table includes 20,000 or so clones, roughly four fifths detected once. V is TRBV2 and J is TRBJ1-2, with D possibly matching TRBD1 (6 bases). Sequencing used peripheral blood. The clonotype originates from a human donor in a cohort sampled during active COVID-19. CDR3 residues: CASSPGHLSGTF. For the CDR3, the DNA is TGTGCCAGCAGTCCGGGACACCTCTCGGGCACCTTC. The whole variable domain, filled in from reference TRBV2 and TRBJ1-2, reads EPEVTQTPSHQVTQMGQEVILRCVPISNHLYFYWYRQILGQKVEFLVSFYNNEISEKSEIFDDQFSVERPDGSNFTLKIRSTKLEDSAMYFCASSPGHLSGTFGSGTRLTVV.